This TCR beta chain was identified in a study of graft-versus-host responses after intestinal transplantation. Study information: Grafts that recipients had were multivisceral, liver-intestinal, or isolated intestinal transplants. After anti-thymocyte globulin induction, recipients took tacrolimus and steroids for 3 to 4 years.

On this clone itself: Its antigen is not known.

The V end was cut by 5 bases, the J end by 0 bases, with 7 bases between. The germline gives CDR1 KGHSH, CDR2 LQKENI. The CDR3 totals 13 residues. TCRdb keeps only in-frame clones here, not all; method: immunoSEQ multiplex PCR. The repertoire consists of about 110,000 clones, with roughly 90% occurring once and the leading ten covering 0.6% to 0.8%. The receptor's source is a human donor who was the organ donor for an intestinal transplant. The V and J genes are TRBV18 and TRBJ2-5; D not resolved. The input for sequencing was unstimulated CD4+ T cells sorted from spleen or lymph node cells, taken before transplant. The CDR3 DNA follows: TGTGCCAGCTCATCCCGGGACCAAGAGACCCAGTACTTC. It encodes CASSSRDQETQYF.